These 18 T cell receptor beta chains share one sample of origin, sequenced in a study of blood T cell repertoires in COVID-19. The repertoire was sequenced with immunoSEQ multiplex PCR; TCRdb's copy has only in-frame clones and lacks some. The sample lists roughly 70,000 clones, approximately 90% occurring once. Sequenced: peripheral blood. The receptors originated from an elderly woman with active COVID-19.

This chain joins TRBV14 and TRBJ2-3; TRBD2 matches at 7 bases. V gave up 1 base and J gave up 0 bases; unmatched junction bases: 7. The CDR3 has 17 amino acids. Per the germline V gene, CDR1 is SGHDN and CDR2 is FVKESK. CDR3 amino acids: CASSQGLAASSTDTQYF. CDR3 bases: TGTGCCAGCAGCCAAGGGCTAGCGGCCTCTAGCACAGATACGCAGTATTTT.

The CDR3: CATQGISTGGIYGYTF. The CDR3 nucleotides are TGTGCCACCCAGGGAATTTCGACAGGGGGGATTTATGGCTACACCTTC. This sequence joins TRBV13 and TRBJ1-2; 9 bases map to TRBD1. The CDR3 runs to 16 residues. The trim removed 10 bases at V and 5 bases at J, leaving 17 bases unmatched. Germline CDR1 PRHDT, CDR2 FYEKMQ (reference sequence).

The chain combines TRBV29-1 with TRBJ1-1, with TRBD1 matching over 7 bases. CDR3 length: 14 residues. Looked up from germline, CDR1 is SQVTM and CDR2 is ANQGSEA. The ends lost 0 bases at V and 3 bases at J; junction bases unmatched: 4. The CDR3 DNA sequence: TGCAGCGTTGAAGACAGGGGGATGTACACTGAAGCTTTCTTT. This gives the protein CSVEDRGMYTEAFF.

This sequence joins TRBV18 and TRBJ1-5, with D uncertain. Germline loops: CDR1 KGHSH, CDR2 LQKENI. The CDR3 has 14 residues. The germline V and J ends were trimmed by 6 bases and 1 base, with 10 bases remaining between them. CDR3 nucleotides: TGTGCCAGCTCTCCTTCGGTAAGCAATCAGCCCCAGCATTTT. It is translated as CASSPSVSNQPQHF. Complete variable domain (other parts from reference TRBV18 and TRBJ1-5): NAGVMQNPRHLVRRRGQEARLRCSPMKGHSHVYWYRQLPEEGLKFMVYLQKENIIDESGMPKERFSAEFPKEGPSILRIQQVVRGDSAAYFCASSPSVSNQPQHFGDGTRLSIL.

The CDR3 region is CASRRGTYSNQPQHF. The CDR3, as DNA: TGTGCCAGCAGGAGAGGAACTTATAGCAATCAGCCCCAGCATTTT. The rearrangement uses TRBV6-5 and TRBJ1-5; the D is unclear. The ends were cut back, 6 bases at V and 0 bases at J, with 12 bases in the middle. The V gene's germline CDR1 is MNHEY and CDR2 SVGAGI. The CDR3 totals 15 residues.

CDR3 residues: CASSRVRGGDTEAFF. CDR3 DNA sequence: TGTGCCAGCAGCCGCGTCAGGGGAGGGGACACTGAAGCTTTCTTT. The chain joins TRBV6-5 to TRBJ1-1; possible D gene TRBD1, 6 bases. V shed 6 bases and J shed 3 bases, with 17 bases lying between them. This CDR3 is built from 15 residues. CDR1 and CDR2 (germline): MNHEY, SVGAGI.

The chain carries TRBV6-2 or TRBV6-3 and TRBJ2-5; tentatively, D is TRBD1 (5 bases). The CDR3 extends over 14 amino acids. The V gene lost 4 bases and the J gene lost 4 bases, with 13 bases spanning the gap. CDR1 is MNHEY and CDR2 is SVGEGT in the germline V gene. The CDR3 sequence is CASSLKGRVETQYF. CDR3 nucleotide sequence: TGTGCCAGCAGTTTGAAGGGGCGCGTAGAGACCCAGTACTTC.

The chain couples TRBV7-2 to TRBJ2-6; 14 bases match TRBD2. CDR3 length: 19 residues. Germline-derived CDR1 and CDR2 are SGHTA and FQGNSA. Unmatched junction bases numbered 9, after V lost 5 bases and J lost 3 bases. The CDR3 DNA reads TGTGCCAGCAGCATGACCGGGACTAGCGGGAGCTTTGGGGCCAACGTCCTGACTTTC. Its protein product is CASSMTGTSGSFGANVLTF.

This clone has more than one count but fewer than ten. The gene calls are TRBV5-1 and TRBJ2-2, with D possibly TRBD1 on 6 matching bases. The CDR3 has 15 residues. The V end was cut by 0 bases, the J end by 7 bases, with 13 bases between. The V gene's germline CDR1 is SGHRS and CDR2 YFSETQ. The CDR3 DNA follows: TGCGCCAGCAGCTTGGCGGCAGGGGTTGTCGGGGAGCTGTTTTTT. This gives the protein CASSLAAGVVGELFF.

This clone has more than one count but fewer than ten. The chain carries TRBV10-3 and TRBJ2-3; TRBD2 aligns across 8 bases. This CDR3 is built from 16 residues. The J segment lost 1 base and the V segment lost 0 bases, leaving 3 bases of the junction unmatched. Per the germline V gene, CDR1 is ENHRY and CDR2 is SYGVKD. The CDR3 nucleotides are TGTGCCATCAGTGAGTCGAGCGGGAGCGGCACAGATACGCAGTATTTT. This codes for CAISESSGSGTDTQYF.

The genes are TRBV11-3 and TRBJ2-1; 10 positions match TRBD1. CDR3 length: 17 residues. V shed 5 bases, J shed 5 bases, and the junction held 12 bases outside the gene matches. Per germline, CDR1 SGHNT and CDR2 YENEEA. The CDR3 nucleotides read TGTGCCAGCAGCCCGGGACCGGGACAGGGGACACACAATGAGCAGTTCTTC. It is translated as CASSPGPGQGTHNEQFF. The full variable domain, rest sourced from reference TRBV11-3 and TRBJ2-1, is EAGVVQSPRYKIIEKKQPVAFWCNPISGHNTLYWYLQNLGQGPELLIRYENEEAVDDSQLPKDRFSAERLKGVDSTLKIQPAELGDSAVYLCASSPGPGQGTHNEQFFGPGTRLTVL.

J is TRBJ2-3 and V is TRBV7-9; 8 bases align to TRBD2. CDR3 size: 16 residues. The V gene end was trimmed by 5 bases and the J gene end by 6 bases; junction bases not matched to a gene: 13. Germline loops: CDR1 SEHNR, CDR2 FQNEAQ (reference sequence). The CDR3 loop is CASSPGLSGSSDTQYF. CDR3 coding DNA: TGTGCCAGCAGCCCCGGACTAAGCGGGAGTTCTGATACGCAGTATTTT.

This chain uses TRBV7-9 with TRBJ2-3; D gene ambiguous. CDR1 and CDR2 (germline): SEHNR, FQNEAQ (reference sequence). The CDR3 is 13 residues long. The germline V and J ends were trimmed by 0 bases and 5 bases, with 6 bases remaining between them. CDR3 sequence: CASSLAQIDTQYF. The DNA of the CDR3 is TGTGCCAGCAGCTTAGCGCAGATAGATACGCAGTATTTT.

The rearrangement uses TRBV27 and TRBJ2-6; 12 nucleotides align to TRBD1. This CDR3 is 17 amino acids long. The V gene's germline CDR1 is MNHEY and CDR2 SMNVEV (reference sequence). The ends lost 6 bases at V and 0 bases at J; junction bases unmatched: 3. This CDR3 is CASRGTGGASGANVLTF. The CDR3 DNA sequence: TGTGCCAGCAGGGGGACAGGGGGCGCCTCTGGGGCCAACGTCCTGACTTTC.

The chain employs TRBV2 and TRBJ2-7; perhaps TRBD1 as D (6 bases). The V gene lost 4 bases and the J gene lost 4 bases, with 14 bases spanning the gap. The CDR3 consists of 14 residues. The V gene's germline CDR1 is SNHLY and CDR2 FYNNEI. The CDR3 nucleotides are TGTGCCAGCAGTGGGGCAGGGGTGGTATACGAGCAGTACTTC. Translated: CASSGAGVVYEQYF.

The V call is TRBV11-1, the J call TRBJ2-1; 13 positions agree with TRBD2. CDR1 and CDR2 (germline): SGHAT, FQDESV (reference sequence). V shed 2 bases and J 5 bases; nucleotides not matched to a gene: 3. This CDR3 has 16 amino acids. CDR3 sequence: CASSLSGTSGDNEQFF. Written as DNA, the CDR3 is TGTGCCAGCAGCTTATCCGGGACTAGCGGGGACAATGAGCAGTTCTTC.

The chain links TRBV28 to TRBJ2-1; tentative D call: TRBD1 (6 bases). The CDR3 covers 16 residues. Trimming took off 6 bases at V and 0 bases at J, with 15 bases between the two ends. CDR1 is MDHEN and CDR2 is SYDVKM in the germline V gene. This chain's CDR3 is CASSTSGQSSYNEQFF. The CDR3 DNA is TGTGCCAGCAGCACCTCCGGACAGAGCTCCTACAATGAGCAGTTCTTC.

The gene calls are TRBV12-3 or TRBV12-4 and TRBJ1-1; a weak D match, TRBD1 (6 bases). The CDR3 runs to 13 residues. The V gene lost 2 bases and the J gene lost 4 bases, with 8 bases spanning the gap. The CDR3 sequence is CASSLTGRTEAFF. CDR3 DNA sequence: TGTGCCAGCAGTTTAACAGGGCGCACTGAAGCTTTCTTT.